The 8 T cell receptor beta chains below were found in one sample sequenced in a study of T-cell memory formation after mild COVID-19. TCRdb reprocessed the 5' RACE reads via MiXCR and lists one record per CDR3 protein. The sample contains 250,000 to 300,000 distinct CDR3 sequences, roughly 15% of which appear only once. Material for sequencing was PBMCs or a T cell subset sorted from them (not recorded which). These receptors originate from a young man who had mild COVID-19 (a few samples of this study predate the infection). Cell type and time point are not known.

In its sample, this clonotype was seen many times. This rearrangement joins TRBV6-5 to TRBJ1-1, with TRBD1 identical over 9 bases. CDR3 length: 13 amino acids. After removal of 4 bases from V and 3 bases from J, the junction contained 0 bases not matched to a gene. Germline V CDR1 and CDR2: MNHEY, SVGAGI. The CDR3 spells CASSWTGDTEAFF. DNA for the CDR3: TGTGCCAGCAGTTGGACAGGGGACACTGAAGCTTTCTTT.

J is TRBJ1-1 and V is TRBV6-2 or TRBV6-3; weak D call: TRBD1 (5 bases). Per germline, CDR1 MNHEY and CDR2 SVGEGT. Trimming took 4 bases from V and 4 from J, leaving 10 bases between them. The CDR3 length is 13 residues. CDR3 nucleotides: TGTGCCAGCAGTTTGGGGCATGGCACTGAAGCTTTCTTT. It is translated as CASSLGHGTEAFF.

The chain joins TRBV5-1 to TRBJ1-1; weak D call: TRBD1 (5 bases). With 2 bases removed from V and 1 base from J, the gap between germline ends came to 9 bases. The CDR3 consists of 14 residues. In germline, CDR1 is SGHRS, CDR2 YFSETQ. CDR3 DNA: TGCGCCAGCAGCTTCACTACAGGGAACACTGAAGCTTTCTTT. Translating gives CASSFTTGNTEAFF.

The sample holds a few counts of this clonotype. The chain combines TRBV12-3 or TRBV12-4 with TRBJ2-2; D is ambiguous. The length of the CDR3 is 12 residues. Trimming removed 6 bases from V and 7 bases from J, with 9 bases in between. The CDR3 DNA sequence: TGTGCCAGCAGCCGGGTTGGCGGGGAGCTGTTTTTT. Translation: CASSRVGGELFF.

This chain links TRBV14 with TRBJ1-3; possibly TRBD1 for D (5 bases). The length of the CDR3 is 14 residues. The germline CDR1 and CDR2 sequences are SGHDN and FVKESK. V lost 4 bases and J lost 0, with 7 bases in between. The CDR3 DNA reads TGTGCCAGCAGCCCACAGGACTCTGGAAACACCATATATTTT. Protein sequence: CASSPQDSGNTIYF.

The chain is built from TRBV4-3 and TRBJ2-5, with 13 bases aligning to TRBD2. CDR1 and CDR2 (germline): LGHNA, YSLEER. With V trimmed by 3 bases and J by 4 bases, 5 bases remained unmatched. This CDR3 is built from 16 residues. The CDR3 DNA is TGCGCCAGCAGCCAGTTGACTAGCGGGGGGCGAGAGACCCAGTACTTC. This encodes CASSQLTSGGRETQYF.

The chain has TRBV4-1 and TRBJ2-7, with TRBD2 matching over 7 bases. CDR3 length: 13 residues. Germline V lookup: CDR1 MGHRA, CDR2 YSYEKL. After removal of 4 bases from V and 3 bases from J, the junction contained 3 bases not matched to a gene. Here the CDR3 DNA reads TGCGCCAGCAGCCGGGGACTATTCTACGAGCAGTACGTC. Translation gives CASSRGLFYEQYV.

V usage is TRBV7-3 and J usage is TRBJ1-2; D is ambiguous. The CDR3 sequence is 16 residues long. Trimming took 5 bases from V and 4 from J, leaving 20 bases between them. Germline loops: CDR1 SGHTA, CDR2 FQGTGA. The CDR3 sequence is CASSPGPGRASYGYTF. The CDR3 nucleotides are TGTGCCAGCAGCCCCGGTCCCGGACGGGCCTCCTATGGCTACACCTTC.